The 32 T cell receptor beta chains below all came from one sample that was sequenced in a study of metastatic and nonmetastatic thyroid tumors. Patients had received no treatment of any kind before thyroid surgery. TCRdb redid the clone calls on the PCR reads using MiXCR. The profile covers roughly 40,000 clones, with about a sixth appearing a single time and 6.2% taken by the ten largest. Sequencing used blood. The receptors derive from a male donor with papillary thyroid cancer or a benign thyroid nodule (not recorded which). Some clones in this sample may be carry-over from other donors' samples.

This clone is medium-sized by share. The chain employs TRBV6-1 and TRBJ2-7; 9 positions match TRBD1. Per germline, CDR1 MNHNS and CDR2 SASEGT. The CDR3 contains 14 residues. J was trimmed by 5 bases and V by 3 bases; bases with no gene match: 5. The CDR3 bases are TGTGCCAGCAGTGATAGGAACAGGGGGCACGAGCAGTACTTC. Protein: CASSDRNRGHEQYF.

This clone was seen more than once but under ten times. The J gene is TRBJ2-7, the V gene TRBV28; D is possibly TRBD1 (6 bases). Germline CDR1 reads MDHEN; CDR2 reads SYDVKM. Trimming took off 6 bases at V and 3 bases at J, with 18 bases between the two ends. The CDR3 consists of 15 residues. The CDR3 region has the DNA TGTGCCAGCAGGGTCGTTTTGGGCAGGGGCTACGAGCAGTACTTC. Encoded protein: CASRVVLGRGYEQYF. The variable domain in full, completed from reference TRBV28 and TRBJ2-7, reads DVKVTQSSRYLVKRTGEKVFLECVQDMDHENMFWYRQDPGLGLRLIYFSYDVKMKEKGDIPEGYSVSREKKERFSLILESASTNQTSMYLCASRVVLGRGYEQYFGPGTRLTVT.

This clone was seen at least ten times. The chain links TRBV7-9 to TRBJ1-2; possible D gene TRBD1, 6 bases. Trimming pared 7 bases from V and 7 bases from J, leaving 19 bases between. In germline, CDR1 is SEHNR, CDR2 FQNEAQ (reference sequence). This CDR3 is 14 amino acids long. The CDR3 nucleotides read TGTGCCAGCATCACCTTGAGGGGGTCTAGTGGCTACACCTTC. Translation: CASITLRGSSGYTF.

Many counts were recorded for this clone. The V gene is TRBV7-3, the J gene TRBJ2-2; 15 bases map to TRBD2. In germline, CDR1 is SGHTA, CDR2 FQGTGA. After removal of 4 bases from V and 4 bases from J, the junction contained 1 base not matched to a gene. The CDR3 runs 16 residues. The CDR3 spells CASSWTSGGATGELFF. DNA of the CDR3: TGTGCCAGCAGCTGGACTAGCGGGGGGGCCACCGGGGAGCTGTTTTTT.

This clone was seen ten or more times. V usage is TRBV7-2 and J usage is TRBJ1-1, with D unclear. V was shortened by 2 bases and J by 1 base, with 5 bases between the two germline ends. In germline, CDR1 is SGHTA, CDR2 FQGNSA. The CDR3 has 13 amino acids. This CDR3 reads CASSLTTNTEAFF. CDR3 bases: TGTGCCAGCAGCTTAACCACGAACACTGAAGCTTTCTTT. Looking up the rest from reference TRBV7-2 and TRBJ1-1 gives the full variable domain: GAGVSQSPSNKVTEKGKDVELRCDPISGHTALYWYRQSLGQGLEFLIYFQGNSAPDKSGLPSDRFSAERTGGSVSTLTIQRTQQEDSAVYLCASSLTTNTEAFFGQGTRLTVV.

At least ten counts were recorded for this clone. The chain has TRBV18 and TRBJ2-3; D unresolved. The CDR3 length is 13 residues. Germline V gene lookup returns CDR1 KGHSH and CDR2 LQKENI. Between the trimmed V and J ends, which lost 1 base and 3 bases, there was a span of 5 bases. The CDR3 spells CASSPLATDTQYF. CDR3 DNA: TGTGCCAGCTCACCACTGGCAACAGATACGCAGTATTTT.

This clone was found a few times. V usage is TRBV27 and J usage is TRBJ2-1, with D maybe TRBD1 (6 bases). CDR1 is MNHEY and CDR2 is SMNVEV in the germline V gene (reference sequence). CDR3 length: 15 amino acids. The V gene lost 4 bases and the J gene lost 8 bases, with 18 bases spanning the gap. CDR3 in amino acids: CASSSPGHGSHEQFF. CDR3 DNA sequence: TGTGCCAGCAGTTCCCCGGGACATGGGTCCCATGAGCAGTTCTTC.

This clone has a count of ten or more. The rearrangement uses TRBV27 and TRBJ2-1; TRBD2 matches at 15 bases. The V segment lost 5 bases and the J segment 9 bases; nucleotides outside the gene matches: 8. This CDR3 comprises 16 residues. Per the germline V gene, CDR1 is MNHEY and CDR2 is SMNVEV (reference sequence). The CDR3 DNA sequence: TGTGCCAGCAGTCCCGAGGGACTAGCGGGAGGAGGTGAGCAGTTCTTC. Amino acid sequence: CASSPEGLAGGGEQFF.

This clone was counted many times. The chain employs TRBV3-1 and TRBJ2-4; the match to TRBD2 covers 8 bases. Germline values: CDR1 LGHDT, CDR2 YNNKEL (reference sequence). Germline trimming cut 4 bases from V and 3 bases from J; bases unmatched to any gene: 8. This CDR3 region has 16 residues. CDR3 DNA sequence: TGTGCCAGCAGCCGGACAGCGGGAGTGGGCAAAAACATTCAGTACTTC. Translated: CASSRTAGVGKNIQYF.

This clone is medium-sized in the sample. The CDR3 DNA reads TGCAGTGCTAGATCCGGAGTTGGGGTTGACGAGCAGTACTTC. It specifies CSARSGVGVDEQYF. The chain is built from TRBV20-1 and TRBJ2-7; D remains unclear. V lost 2 bases and J 5 bases, leaving 16 bases between the germline ends. The CDR3 runs to 14 residues. Germline-derived CDR1 and CDR2 are DFQATT and SNEGSKA (reference sequence).

This clone was observed many times. The chain links TRBV10-3 to TRBJ2-3; 11 positions match TRBD2. V shed 2 bases and J 4 bases; nucleotides not matched to a gene: 14. Germline V gives CDR1 ENHRY, CDR2 SYGVKD. The CDR3 spans 19 residues. The CDR3 region is CAISEKASVAGGRSDTQYF. The CDR3 region has the DNA TGTGCCATCAGTGAGAAGGCGAGTGTAGCGGGGGGGCGTTCAGATACGCAGTATTTT.

The genes are TRBV5-8 and TRBJ1-1; D unresolved. Germline lookup yields CDR1 SGHTS and CDR2 YDEGEE. CDR3 length equals 14 residues. V dropped 2 bases and J dropped 1 base, with 9 bases sitting between them. CDR3 protein: CASSLGQRNTEAFF. DNA of the CDR3: TGTGCCAGCAGCTTAGGCCAGCGGAACACTGAAGCTTTCTTT.

V gene TRBV6-1 combines with J gene TRBJ1-1; no clear D gene. The germline CDR1 and CDR2 sequences are MNHNS and SASEGT. The CDR3 contains 13 residues. V lost 8 bases and J lost 5, with 15 bases in between. The CDR3 sequence is CASEEGFETEAFF. CDR3 nucleotide sequence: TGTGCCAGCGAGGAAGGGTTTGAAACTGAAGCTTTCTTT.

This clone was detected ten times or more. This chain connects TRBV20-1 to TRBJ1-1; possibly TRBD1 for D (5 bases). Trimming removed 0 bases at V and 5 bases at J, with 13 bases between. Germline values: CDR1 DFQATT, CDR2 SNEGSKA (reference sequence). CDR3 length: 14 residues. The DNA of the CDR3 is TGCAGTGCTAGAGACATCAGGGATTGGACTGAAGCTTTCTTT. Translating it yields CSARDIRDWTEAFF.

This clone was detected ten times or more. The chain recombines TRBV6-1 with TRBJ1-1; 10 bases map to TRBD1. The trim removed 6 bases at V and 4 bases at J, leaving 5 bases unmatched. This CDR3 is 14 amino acids long. Germline CDR1 reads MNHNS; CDR2 reads SASEGT. The CDR3 DNA follows: TGTGCCAGCAGAAGACAGGGGGCGCCCACTGAAGCTTTCTTT. Translating it yields CASRRQGAPTEAFF.

By share, this clone counts as medium-sized. The V and J genes are TRBV19 and TRBJ1-2; weak D call: TRBD1 (6 bases). The CDR3 spans 15 residues. Per the germline V gene, CDR1 is LNHDA and CDR2 is SQIVND (reference sequence). V was shortened by 6 bases and J by 4 bases, with 18 bases between the two germline ends. This chain's CDR3 is CASSEGGSSVYGYTF. For the CDR3, the DNA is TGTGCCAGTAGCGAGGGGGGTTCTTCTGTCTATGGCTACACCTTC.

This clone was recorded many times. The CDR3 spells CASSPKAGGGDTQYF. In DNA, the CDR3 is TGCGCCAGCAGTCCCAAAGCGGGAGGCGGGGATACGCAGTATTTT. The chain is built from TRBV5-1 and TRBJ2-3; 9 positions agree with TRBD2. J gave up 6 bases and V 5 bases, and 10 bases lay outside the gene matches. The germline V gene has CDR1 SGHRS and CDR2 YFSETQ. This CDR3 comprises 15 residues.

In this sample, this clone turned up many times. A read error may explain this, as a much larger clone is one base away. This rearrangement joins TRBV20-1 to TRBJ2-7; TRBD2 matches at 10 bases. Losses at the gene ends were 3 bases for V and 9 bases for J; bases not matched to a gene: 11. This CDR3 spans 14 amino acids. Germline V gene data show CDR1 as DFQATT and CDR2 as SNEGSKA (reference sequence). The CDR3 DNA follows: TGCAGTGCTAGTCAGCCTAGCGGGAGTGGTGGGCAGTACTTC. This gives the protein CSASQPSGSGGQYF.

This clone was picked up many times. This chain links TRBV10-3 with TRBJ1-4; maybe TRBD1 (6 bases). CDR3 length: 15 residues. Looked up from germline, CDR1 is ENHRY and CDR2 is SYGVKD. V was trimmed by 2 bases and J by 4 bases, leaving 11 bases between them. This CDR3 is CAISEEDRVNEKLFF. As DNA, the CDR3 is TGTGCCATCAGTGAGGAGGACAGAGTTAATGAAAAACTGTTTTTT.

Many counts were recorded for this clone. Here the CDR3 reads CSARDPGGGIFSPLHF. CDR3 in DNA: TGCAGTGCTAGAGATCCTGGAGGGGGAATTTTTTCACCCCTCCACTTT. The chain joins TRBV20-1 to TRBJ1-6; perhaps TRBD1 as D (6 bases). CDR1 DFQATT and CDR2 SNEGSKA come from the germline V gene (reference sequence). The germline V and J ends were trimmed by 0 bases and 9 bases, with 18 bases remaining between them. This CDR3 comprises 16 residues.

This clone occurred many times. V and J are TRBV9 and TRBJ2-1; TRBD2 is a possible D gene (5 bases). The V end was cut by 3 bases, the J end by 2 bases, with 12 bases between. The CDR3 sequence is 15 residues long. The germline gives CDR1 SGDLS, CDR2 YYNGEE. The CDR3 sequence is CASSAGRATYNEQFF. CDR3 coding DNA: TGTGCCAGCAGCGCCGGGCGGGCGACCTACAATGAGCAGTTCTTC. The entire variable domain, with the rest obtained from reference TRBV9 and TRBJ2-1, is as follows: DSGVTQTPKHLITATGQRVTLRCSPRSGDLSVYWYQQSLDQGLQFLIQYYNGEERAKGNILERFSAQQFPDLHSELNLSSLELGDSALYFCASSAGRATYNEQFFGPGTRLTVL.

Worth noting for this clone: Since a much larger clone is just one base distant, this may be a read error. CDR3: CANSQKRLDSTDTQYF. CDR3 sequence (DNA): TGTGCCAACAGCCAAAAAAGGCTGGATAGCACAGATACGCAGTATTTT. The chain joins TRBV4-2 to TRBJ2-3, with D hard to call. The CDR3 sequence is 16 residues long. Germline V gene data show CDR1 as LGHNA and CDR2 as YNFKEQ.

Many counts were recorded for this clone. Possible read error: a much larger clone is one base away. The same CDR3 arises from other DNA sequences in this sample as well. The chain links TRBV24-1 to TRBJ2-1, with a possible D match to TRBD1 (5 bases). The germline V gene encodes CDR1 KGHDR and CDR2 SFDVKD. Trimming stripped 6 bases from V and 1 base from J, with 15 bases between. This CDR3 has 16 amino acids. CDR3 residues: CATSLRTMSSYNEQFF. The CDR3 DNA reads TGTGCCACCAGTTTGAGGACAATGTCATCCTACAATGAGCAGTTCTTC.

This clone appeared many times. J is TRBJ2-3 and V is TRBV11-2, with 8 bases lining up with TRBD2. Germline V gives CDR1 SGHAT, CDR2 FQNNGV. The CDR3 contains 16 residues. V lost 5 bases to trimming and J lost 2 bases; unmatched junction nucleotides: 9. CDR3 coding DNA: TGTGCCAGCAGCGACGAGCGGGAGCCGAACACAGATACGCAGTATTTT. Translation: CASSDEREPNTDTQYF. The full variable domain, completed using reference TRBV11-2 and TRBJ2-3, is EAGVAQSPRYKIIEKRQSVAFWCNPISGHATLYWYQQILGQGPKLLIQFQNNGVVDDSQLPKDRFSAERLKGVDSTLKIQPAKLEDSAVYLCASSDEREPNTDTQYFGPGTRLTVL.

By share of the sample, this clone is medium-sized. The rearrangement uses TRBV20-1 and TRBJ2-7; TRBD2 aligns across 8 bases. Germline values: CDR1 DFQATT, CDR2 SNEGSKA (reference sequence). This CDR3 region has 14 residues. V lost 0 bases, J lost 3 bases, and 4 bases stayed unmatched. The CDR3 reads CSAREVAGNYEQYF. The CDR3 nucleotides read TGCAGTGCTAGAGAGGTAGCGGGAAACTACGAGCAGTACTTC.

This clone was observed many times. The same CDR3 also results from other DNA sequences found in this sample. This rearrangement joins TRBV20-1 to TRBJ1-1; tentative D call: TRBD1 (5 bases). Trimming took off 2 bases at V and 7 bases at J, with 11 bases between the two ends. This CDR3 spans 12 amino acids. The V gene's germline CDR1 is DFQATT and CDR2 SNEGSKA (reference sequence). The CDR3 nucleotides are TGCAGTGCTAGATGGGGGGTCGGTGAAGCTTTCTTT. Translation gives CSARWGVGEAFF.

This clone was observed at least ten times. V is TRBV2 and J is TRBJ2-7; no clear D gene. CDR1 and CDR2 (germline): SNHLY, FYNNEI. V shed 1 base and J shed 2 bases, with 9 bases lying between them. This CDR3 region has 14 residues. The CDR3 here is CASSEEYRTYEQYF. The CDR3 nucleotides read TGTGCCAGCAGTGAAGAGTACCGAACCTACGAGCAGTACTTC.

This clone was detected many times. The gene calls are TRBV6-5 and TRBJ1-5; D is unclear. The germline V gene encodes CDR1 MNHEY and CDR2 SVGAGI. The CDR3 covers 16 residues. V lost 0 bases to trimming and J lost 7 bases, with 16 bases between them. The CDR3 reads CASSYSYTTREQPQHF. Written as DNA, the CDR3 is TGTGCCAGCAGTTACTCGTACACAACACGGGAGCAGCCCCAGCATTTT.

This clone was seen a few times. The chain links TRBV19 to TRBJ2-1, with a possible D match to TRBD2 (5 bases). Per the germline V gene, CDR1 is LNHDA and CDR2 is SQIVND (reference sequence). V lost 11 bases and J 7 bases, leaving 21 bases between the germline ends. This CDR3 has 14 amino acids. CDR3 nucleotide sequence: TGTGCCTCCGCGGGTGCGAGCCGGGGAAATGAGCAGTTCTTC. This encodes CASAGASRGNEQFF.

This clone was observed at least ten times. V is TRBV11-2 and J is TRBJ2-7; 7 nucleotides agree with TRBD1. With 5 bases clipped from V and 9 bases from J, the junction kept 7 bases outside the gene matches. Germline V gene data show CDR1 as SGHAT and CDR2 as FQNNGV. This CDR3 is built from 12 residues. The CDR3 loop reads CASSPRTGGQYF. The CDR3 region has the DNA TGTGCCAGCAGCCCCCGGACAGGAGGGCAGTACTTC.

This clone was found a few times. V gene TRBV20-1 combines with J gene TRBJ1-2; D gene uncertain. Looked up from germline, CDR1 is DFQATT and CDR2 is SNEGSKA (reference sequence). The CDR3 runs 15 residues. V was cut by 5 bases and J by 4 bases, with 20 bases left in between. The CDR3 here is CSAPYQARISYGYTF. CDR3 coding DNA: TGCAGTGCTCCATACCAAGCCAGGATAAGCTATGGCTACACCTTC.

The rearrangement joins TRBV18 to TRBJ1-1; no clear D. The V and J ends lost 3 bases and 5 bases respectively, with 10 bases between them. Per germline, CDR1 KGHSH and CDR2 LQKENI. The CDR3 runs to 13 residues. The CDR3 coding sequence is TGTGCCAGCTCACCTGAGGGCTTGACTGAAGCTTTCTTT. As protein: CASSPEGLTEAFF.